This TCR beta chain was identified in a study of shared clonotypes between healthy human individuals. Assay: immunoSEQ multiplex PCR; the TCRdb copy retains only in-frame clones and omits some. The repertoire includes 850,000 to 1,100,000 clones, approximately 80% of them detected once, and 0.89% sits in the top ten. V lost 1 base and J lost 4, with 5 bases in between. CDR1 and CDR2 from the germline V gene are SGHTA and FQGTGA. The CDR3 extends over 13 amino acids. Study-wide results and caveats: Generation of non-shared clonotypes was less probable than generation of clonotypes shared by all four donors. The study drew on few donors, limiting represented genetic and exposure-history diversity.

On this clone: Its antigen is still unknown. This sample includes further DNA sequences coding for the same CDR3.

The source of this sequence is a young man in good health. Some clones in this sample may be carry-over from other donors' samples. The chain couples TRBV7-3 to TRBJ2-1, with unresolved D. Material for sequencing was memory CD4+ T cells from PBMCs. Subset indicated: CD45RA-negative fraction. The CDR3 loop reads CASSLNGYNEQFF. Here the CDR3 DNA reads TGTGCCAGCAGCTTAAACGGTTACAATGAGCAGTTCTTC.